This entry lists 19 T cell receptor beta chains sequenced from one sample in a study of cytomegalovirus exposure and HLA in healthy donors. Use of 60 Vbeta and 13 Jbeta primers characterized the PCR. Only in-frame clones appear in the TCRdb table, and some are missing; sequencing was by immunoSEQ multiplex PCR. The repertoire consists of 140,000 to 150,000 clones, with about 82% occurring once and the leading ten covering 4% to 4.5%. The sequenced material came from PBMCs. All receptors come from a woman aged 35 to 49 in good health and CMV-seropositive.

This chain joins TRBV7-2 and TRBJ2-5, with 7 bases aligning to TRBD1. In germline, CDR1 is SGHTA, CDR2 FQGNSA. This CDR3 comprises 17 residues. V shed 1 base and J 1 base; nucleotides not matched to a gene: 9. The CDR3 loop reads CASSLEDTDRAQETQYF. The CDR3 DNA follows: TGTGCCAGCAGCTTAGAAGATACAGACAGGGCCCAAGAGACCCAGTACTTC.

The V gene is TRBV14, the J gene TRBJ2-1, with TRBD1 matching 10 bases. There are 19 residues in the CDR3. CDR1 is SGHDN, CDR2 FVKESK, per germline. The V segment lost 0 bases and the J segment 8 bases; nucleotides outside the gene matches: 16. The CDR3 region has the DNA TGTGCCAGCAGCCAAGATAAAGGGACAGGGGTTTTGGGAGGGTATGAGCAGTTCTTC. It specifies CASSQDKGTGVLGGYEQFF.

The chain employs TRBV28 and TRBJ2-1, with D maybe TRBD1 (6 bases). V lost 4 bases and J lost 0, with 19 bases in between. Germline V lookup: CDR1 MDHEN, CDR2 SYDVKM. The CDR3 is 18 amino acids. CDR3 sequence: CASSYRESSRSSYNEQFF. The DNA for the CDR3 is TGTGCCAGCAGTTACAGGGAATCTAGCCGGAGCTCCTACAATGAGCAGTTCTTC.

The chain combines TRBV5-1 with TRBJ2-6; no reliable D call. V was cut by 0 bases and J by 1 base, with 5 bases left in between. The CDR3 runs to 15 residues. Germline CDR1 and CDR2: SGHRS and YFSETQ. The CDR3 region has the DNA TGCGCCAGCAGCTTGGCCGTTTCTGGGGCCAACGTCCTGACTTTC. Amino acids: CASSLAVSGANVLTF.

The chain carries TRBV10-3 and TRBJ2-7; the match to TRBD1 covers 9 bases. V trimming: 6 bases; J trimming: 3 bases; junction bases outside the gene matches: 6. There are 14 residues in the CDR3. Germline CDR1 ENHRY, CDR2 SYGVKD. CDR3 bases: TGTGCCATCAGCTTCAGACAGGGGGTCTACGAGCAGTACTTC. Amino acid sequence: CAISFRQGVYEQYF.

This chain connects TRBV25-1 to TRBJ2-1, with no clear D. The CDR3 loop spans 13 amino acids. Germline CDR1 reads MGHDK; CDR2 reads SYGVNS. V lost 0 bases and J lost 4, with 4 bases in between. In nucleotides, the CDR3 is TGTGCCAGCAGTGAATACCTGTACAATGAGCAGTTCTTC. It is translated as CASSEYLYNEQFF.

The rearrangement joins TRBV5-4 to TRBJ2-1; tentatively, D is TRBD2 (5 bases). Germline CDR1 SGHNT, CDR2 YYREEE (reference sequence). Trimming shortened V by 10 bases and J by 0 bases, and 11 bases separated the two germline ends. The CDR3 has 13 amino acids. The CDR3 bases are TGTGCCGTTCTCGGGGTCTCCTACAATGAGCAGTTCTTC. It yields the protein CAVLGVSYNEQFF.

The rearrangement links TRBV27 to TRBJ2-3, with D possibly TRBD1 on 5 matching bases. Trimming stripped 5 bases from V and 4 bases from J, with 16 bases between. Germline lookup yields CDR1 MNHEY and CDR2 SMNVEV (reference sequence). This CDR3 comprises 15 residues. Here the CDR3 reads CASSRRLSQADTQYF. The CDR3 region has the DNA TGTGCCAGCAGTCGCCGACTTTCACAGGCAGATACGCAGTATTTT.

This sequence joins TRBV6-1 and TRBJ2-6; 8 bases are a match to TRBD1. The junction had 9 bases not matched to a gene; V was cut back by 4 bases and J by 4 bases. CDR1 is MNHNS and CDR2 is SASEGT in the germline V gene. CDR3 length equals 17 residues. CDR3 loop: CASSGTGTYWGANVLTF. The CDR3 nucleotides read TGTGCCAGCAGTGGGACAGGGACCTATTGGGGGGCCAACGTCCTGACTTTC.

As regards this clone: Other nucleotide sequences in the sample specify the same CDR3. This chain joins TRBV7-3 and TRBJ2-5; D is uncertain. V was trimmed by 2 bases and J by 2 bases, leaving 6 bases between them. Germline lookup yields CDR1 SGHTA and CDR2 FQGTGA. This CDR3 has 13 amino acids. CDR3 residues: CASSLLVQETQYF. The CDR3 bases are TGTGCCAGCAGCTTATTAGTGCAAGAGACCCAGTACTTC. The variable domain in full, with the rest retrieved from reference TRBV7-3 and TRBJ2-5, is GAGVSQTPSNKVTEKGKYVELRCDPISGHTALYWYRQSLGQGPEFLIYFQGTGAADDSGLPNDRFFAVRPEGSVSTLKIQRTERGDSAVYLCASSLLVQETQYFGPGTRLLVL.

CDR3 in amino acids: CASSRQIPPYEQYF. CDR3 DNA: TGTGCCAGCAGCAGACAGATTCCCCCCTACGAGCAGTACTTC. This chain joins TRBV9 and TRBJ2-7; D perhaps matches TRBD1 (5 bases). The CDR3 extends over 14 amino acids. V was cut by 4 bases and J by 2 bases, with 13 bases left in between. CDR1 SGDLS and CDR2 YYNGEE come from the germline V gene. The complete variable domain, with remaining parts taken from reference TRBV9 and TRBJ2-7, reads DSGVTQTPKHLITATGQRVTLRCSPRSGDLSVYWYQQSLDQGLQFLIQYYNGEERAKGNILERFSAQQFPDLHSELNLSSLELGDSALYFCASSRQIPPYEQYFGPGTRLTVT.

This chain joins TRBV6-6 and TRBJ2-2; perhaps TRBD2 as D (5 bases). CDR1 is MNHNY and CDR2 is SVGAGI in the germline V gene (reference sequence). The CDR3 sequence is 13 residues long. Trimming left V 6 bases short and J 6 bases short, with 11 bases between. CDR3 nucleotides: TGTGCCAGCAGGAACGACGGGGCCGGGGAGCTGTTTTTT. Translation gives CASRNDGAGELFF.

The rearrangement uses TRBV2 and TRBJ2-3; 8 bases match TRBD2. The trim removed 8 bases at V and 0 bases at J, leaving 4 bases unmatched. This CDR3 region has 14 residues. Germline V CDR1 and CDR2: SNHLY, FYNNEI. The CDR3 DNA is TGTGCCAGCTTACTAGCGGCTAGCACAGATACGCAGTATTTT. Translation gives CASLLAASTDTQYF.

This clone was picked up one time. This CDR3 reads CASSYSGRGSNQPQHF. The CDR3 DNA follows: TGTGCCAGCAGTTATTCTGGACGAGGGAGCAATCAGCCCCAGCATTTT. V gene TRBV28 combines with J gene TRBJ1-5; no firm D call. Trimming removed 4 bases from V and 1 base from J, with 14 bases in between. The CDR3 is 16 residues long. The V gene's germline CDR1 is MDHEN and CDR2 SYDVKM.

The chain couples TRBV7-2 to TRBJ1-2; 8 bases fit TRBD1. Germline CDR1 SGHTA, CDR2 FQGNSA. This CDR3 has 14 residues. The V and J ends lost 5 bases and 6 bases, in that order; junction bases with no gene match: 8. The DNA of the CDR3 is TGTGCCAGCAGCGGATTAGGACAGGGACATGGCTACACCTTC. Protein: CASSGLGQGHGYTF.

This sequence joins TRBV7-9 and TRBJ2-3; 11 bases match TRBD2. This CDR3 is 16 amino acids long. CDR1 is SEHNR, CDR2 FQNEAQ, per germline (reference sequence). The ends lost 5 bases at V and 3 bases at J; junction bases unmatched: 7. This chain's CDR3 is CASSLLAGGITDTQYF. The CDR3 bases are TGTGCCAGCAGCCTCCTAGCGGGAGGAATAACAGATACGCAGTATTTT.

This chain uses TRBV29-1 with TRBJ1-3; weak D call: TRBD1 (5 bases). The length of the CDR3 is 18 residues. Per germline, CDR1 SQVTM and CDR2 ANQGSEA. Trimming stripped 0 bases from V and 0 bases from J, with 18 bases between. The CDR3, as DNA: TGCAGCGTTGAAGATTGGGGGTCCGGGGGGAGCTCTGGAAACACCATATATTTT. Protein sequence: CSVEDWGSGGSSGNTIYF.

Notes on this clone: A read error may account for a junction end that differs from germline. CDR3 in DNA: TGTTCCAGCAGCTTAGCGGGCTTCCCTGAAGCTTTCTTT. Translation: CSSSLAGFPEAFF. This chain connects TRBV7-9 to TRBJ1-1; D not resolved. This CDR3 is built from 13 residues. Germline CDR1 and CDR2: SEHNR and FQNEAQ (reference sequence).

The chain has TRBV29-1 and TRBJ1-1, with D uncertain. V was shortened by 0 bases and J by 10 bases, with 15 bases between the two germline ends. Germline assignment: CDR1 SQVTM and CDR2 ANQGSEA. There are 13 residues in the CDR3. The CDR3 loop is CSVEEAGGSVAFF. As DNA, the CDR3 is TGCAGCGTTGAAGAGGCAGGAGGATCAGTAGCTTTCTTT.